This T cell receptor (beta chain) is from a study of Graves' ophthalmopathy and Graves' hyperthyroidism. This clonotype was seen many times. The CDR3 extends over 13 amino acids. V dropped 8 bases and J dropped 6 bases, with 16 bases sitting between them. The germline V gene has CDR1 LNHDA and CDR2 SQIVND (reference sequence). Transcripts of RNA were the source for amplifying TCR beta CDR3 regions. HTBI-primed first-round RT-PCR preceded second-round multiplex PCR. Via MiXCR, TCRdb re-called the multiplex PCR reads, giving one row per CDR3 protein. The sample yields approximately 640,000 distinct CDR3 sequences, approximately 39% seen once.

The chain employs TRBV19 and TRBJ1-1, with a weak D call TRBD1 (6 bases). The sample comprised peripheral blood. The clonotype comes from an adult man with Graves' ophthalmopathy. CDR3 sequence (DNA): TGTGCCAGTCGAGACAGGATCATCGCTGAAGCTTTCTTT. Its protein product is CASRDRIIAEAFF.